This TCR beta chain was captured in a study of T cells in Graves' hyperthyroidism and ophthalmopathy (dated by TCRdb to the late 2010s). With respect to the entire study: Peripheral blood samples were taken at the time of initial diagnosis, prior to any treatment. After blood sampling, hyperthyroidism patients were treated with methimazole at a starting dose of 30 mg daily, and ophthalmopathy patients were treated with high-dose intravenous methylprednisolone. TCR Vbeta CDR3 sequencing of 130 to 150 peripheral blood samples (under 45 ophthalmopathy, some 75 hyperthyroidism and around 17 progressor patients) is reported in the paper. Prospective prediction of ophthalmopathy was tested in an independent validation cohort of 18 to 20 hyperthyroidism patients and 15 to 17 patients who later progressed to ophthalmopathy. For training and testing, the 100 or so patients in the discovery cohort were randomly divided in a 7:3 ratio. To identify distinguishing TCR V-J signatures, a discovery cohort of some 99 patients was used, comprising 40 to 45 with Graves' ophthalmopathy and around 57 with stable Graves' hyperthyroidism. In about six Graves' hyperthyroidism patients, the study also compared T-cell repertoires from thyroid tissue with T-cell repertoires from blood. The study at large found these results: Blood samples also contained most of the expanded thyroid clonotypes (frequency above 0.001), which suggests that blood repertoires may reflect thyroid immune responses. Ophthalmopathy was separated from stable hyperthyroidism by a 13 V-J signature model, with around 88% sensitivity and roughly 84% specificity obtained in cross-validation and 80%/75% obtained in testing. No statistical method was used to fix the sample size in advance, and group allocation was not hidden from the investigators. In validation, the model predicted progression to ophthalmopathy with approximately 71% sensitivity and around 72% specificity, a median of about 6.7 months before onset.

The CDR3 holds 14 amino acids from the cysteine to the phenylalanine. Kept here is only the CDR3 DNA, which spans 42 bases and is read in frame from base 1. Looking up the germline V gene yields CDR1 SGHAT and CDR2 FQNNGV. V is cut by 3 bases and J by 1 base, and the space between the germline ends is 7 bases. This clonotype has a count of ten or more. The target of this receptor is not known. No clone much larger than this one lies a single base away; base qualities are absent. Stable Graves' hyperthyroidism was defined as the absence of progression to ophthalmopathy over 18 months of follow-up. The hyperthyroidism patients were between 18 and 65 years old and newly diagnosed, with a disease duration of less than 2 months. Patients with uncontrolled infections, other autoimmune diseases, pregnancy or lactation were excluded. Clinical symptoms, serum thyroxine and TRAb, thyroid ultrasound, and orbital computed tomography formed the basis for the diagnoses. PBMCs were separated from 8 to 10 ml of fresh peripheral blood using Ficoll-Paque density gradient centrifugation. Total RNA was extracted using Trizol reagent, and RNA quality was assessed on an Agilent 2100 Bioanalyzer.

Amplification of TCR beta CDR3 regions was carried out from RNA transcripts. For the first round of RT-PCR on the TCR CDR3, the HTBI primer set was used together with the Qiagen OneStep RT-PCR kit. Libraries were constructed in a second round of multiplex PCR, after which size selection and purification were performed. The libraries were sequenced on an Illumina HiSeq2000 using paired-end 100 bp reads. Concerning the study's data processing: SOAPnuke was used to process the raw data, throwing out any read that contained adapters or uncalled bases, had a mean Phred below 15, or lacked an exact constant-primer or identifier match. COPE v1.2.5 was used to merge high-quality paired reads, and clonotypes were defined as unique nucleotide sequences. MiTCR v1.1 was used to align the clonotypes against IMGT TRBV, TRBD and TRBJ reference segments. The analysis was restricted to V-J combinations with a frequency above 0.0001, which together covered about 99% of the repertoires. A TCS score was defined as the ratio between F50 (clonal expansion) and ExV (chaos), using BLOSUM62-based TCRdist between CDR3 peptides within each V-J. Welch's t-statistics and random forest reduced some 510 V-J features to 10 to 15, which were used in a naive Bayes classifier (R e1071). The public sequencing data were trimmed at Q25 with fastp and processed into clonotypes with MiXCR by TCRdb, which kept only in-frame beta chains. Entries that share a CDR3 protein sequence are merged under the most common genes and DNA. What appears here as the V and J calls and clone size reflects TCRdb's work, not the paper's. This sample is represented by 300,000 to 450,000 distinct CDR3 sequences; 13% of them were singletons. The ten largest clones take up 9.2% of the sample.

Sequenced sample: blood. The sequence derives from a woman between 18 and 29 years old with Graves' hyperthyroidism. The chain employs TRBV11-2 and TRBJ1-5, with the D gene too uncertain to name. The DNA reads as follows: TGTGCCAGCAGCTTCGGGGAGAGCAATCAGCCCCAGCATTTT. It codes for CASSFGESNQPQHF.